Below, 2 T cell receptor beta chains from the same sample are listed, as sequenced in a study of blood T cell repertoires in COVID-19. Libraries were prepared by immunoSEQ multiplex PCR; TCRdb keeps only in-frame clonotypes and omits some of them. The table shows about 140,000 clones, with approximately 90% occurring only once. The sample comprised peripheral blood. The receptor set was obtained from a man aged 55 to 70 with active or convalescent COVID-19.

V gene TRBV4-2 combines with J gene TRBJ2-2; 8 positions agree with TRBD1. Germline assignment: CDR1 LGHNA and CDR2 YNFKEQ. The CDR3 has 14 amino acids. Losses at the gene ends were 3 bases for V and 6 bases for J; bases not matched to a gene: 3. CDR3 sequence reads: CASSHEQGAGELFF. CDR3 in DNA: TGTGCCAGCAGCCATGAACAGGGGGCCGGGGAGCTGTTTTTT.

The rearrangement uses TRBV6-5 and TRBJ2-7; 10 nucleotides line up with TRBD1. Germline CDR1 and CDR2: MNHEY and SVGAGI. The CDR3 runs 13 residues. With 5 bases clipped from V and 5 bases from J, the junction kept 3 bases outside the gene matches. CDR3 sequence: CASSRQGAHEQYF. The CDR3 nucleotides read TGTGCCAGCAGTCGACAGGGGGCCCACGAGCAGTACTTC.